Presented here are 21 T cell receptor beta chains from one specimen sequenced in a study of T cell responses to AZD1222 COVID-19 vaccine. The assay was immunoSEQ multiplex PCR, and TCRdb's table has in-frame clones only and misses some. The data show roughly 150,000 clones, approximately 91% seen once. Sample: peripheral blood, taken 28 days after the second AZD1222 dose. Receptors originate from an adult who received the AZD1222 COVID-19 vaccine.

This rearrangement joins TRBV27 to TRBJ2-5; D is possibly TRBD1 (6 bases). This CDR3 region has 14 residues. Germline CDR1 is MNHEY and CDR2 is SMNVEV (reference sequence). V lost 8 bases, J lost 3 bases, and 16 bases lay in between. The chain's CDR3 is CASSRGGIEETQYF. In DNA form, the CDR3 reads TGTGCCAGCTCCAGAGGGGGAATCGAAGAGACCCAGTACTTC.

CDR3 loop: CASSSRTDVLAKNIQYF. The CDR3 nucleotides read TGTGCCAGCAGCTCCCGGACGGACGTTCTAGCCAAAAACATTCAGTACTTC. The chain links TRBV7-2 to TRBJ2-4; D uncertain. The length of the CDR3 is 17 residues. In germline, CDR1 is SGHTA, CDR2 FQGNSA. Trimming shortened V by 4 bases and J by 0 bases, and 16 bases separated the two germline ends.

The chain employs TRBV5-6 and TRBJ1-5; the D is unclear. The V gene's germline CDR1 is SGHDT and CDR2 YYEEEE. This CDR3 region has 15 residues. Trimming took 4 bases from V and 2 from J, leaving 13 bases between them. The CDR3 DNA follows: TGTGCCAGCAGCGCCTTCGTTGGGGGCAATCAGCCCCAGCATTTT. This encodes CASSAFVGGNQPQHF.

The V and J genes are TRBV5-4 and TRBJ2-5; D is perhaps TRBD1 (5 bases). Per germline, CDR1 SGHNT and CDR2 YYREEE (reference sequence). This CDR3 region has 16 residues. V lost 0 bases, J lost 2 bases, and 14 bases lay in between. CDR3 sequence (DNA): TGTGCCAGCAGCTTGGGTTTGGCTAAGGGGCAAGAGACCCAGTACTTC. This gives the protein CASSLGLAKGQETQYF.

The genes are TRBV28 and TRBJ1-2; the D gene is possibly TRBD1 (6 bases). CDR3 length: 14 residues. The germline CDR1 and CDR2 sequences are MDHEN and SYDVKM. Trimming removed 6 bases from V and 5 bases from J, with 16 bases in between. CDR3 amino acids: CASRVGGQAYGYTF. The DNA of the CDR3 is TGTGCCAGCAGGGTTGGGGGGCAGGCTTATGGCTACACCTTC.

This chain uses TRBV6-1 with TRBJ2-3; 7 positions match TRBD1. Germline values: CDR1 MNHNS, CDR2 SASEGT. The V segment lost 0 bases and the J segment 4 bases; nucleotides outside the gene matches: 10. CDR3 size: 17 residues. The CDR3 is CASSEAGTAVGSDTQYF. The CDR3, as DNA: TGTGCCAGCAGTGAAGCGGGGACAGCAGTAGGGTCAGATACGCAGTATTTT.

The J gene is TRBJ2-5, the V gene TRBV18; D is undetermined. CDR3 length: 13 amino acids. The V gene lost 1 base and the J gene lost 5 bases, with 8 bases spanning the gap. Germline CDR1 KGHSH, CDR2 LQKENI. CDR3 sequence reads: CASSPLSGETQYF. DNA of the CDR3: TGTGCCAGCTCACCACTCTCCGGGGAGACCCAGTACTTC.

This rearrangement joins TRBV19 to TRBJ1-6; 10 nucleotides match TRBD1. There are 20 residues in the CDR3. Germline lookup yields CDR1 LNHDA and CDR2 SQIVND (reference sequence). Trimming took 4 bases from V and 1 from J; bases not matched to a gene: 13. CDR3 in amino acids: CASSRSFVTGGSSYNSPLHF. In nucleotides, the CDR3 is TGTGCCAGTAGTAGGTCGTTTGTGACAGGGGGCTCGTCCTATAATTCACCCCTCCACTTT.

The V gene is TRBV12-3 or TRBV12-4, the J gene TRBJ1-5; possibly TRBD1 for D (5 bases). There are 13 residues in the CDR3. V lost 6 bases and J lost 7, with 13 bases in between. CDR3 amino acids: CASSLQGLQPQHF. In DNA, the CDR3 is TGTGCCAGCAGCCTTCAGGGCCTCCAGCCCCAGCATTTT.

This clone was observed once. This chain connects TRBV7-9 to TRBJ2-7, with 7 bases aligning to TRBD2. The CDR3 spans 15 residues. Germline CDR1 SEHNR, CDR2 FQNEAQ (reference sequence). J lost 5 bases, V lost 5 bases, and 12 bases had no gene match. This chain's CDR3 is CASSTTSEPGDEQYF. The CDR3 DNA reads TGTGCCAGCAGCACAACTAGCGAGCCAGGAGACGAGCAGTACTTC.

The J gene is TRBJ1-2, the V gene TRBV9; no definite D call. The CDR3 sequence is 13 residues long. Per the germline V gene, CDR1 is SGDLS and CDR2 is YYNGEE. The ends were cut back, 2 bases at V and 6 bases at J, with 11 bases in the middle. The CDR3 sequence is CASSVRGSHGYTF. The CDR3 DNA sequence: TGTGCCAGCAGCGTCCGAGGTTCCCATGGCTACACCTTC.

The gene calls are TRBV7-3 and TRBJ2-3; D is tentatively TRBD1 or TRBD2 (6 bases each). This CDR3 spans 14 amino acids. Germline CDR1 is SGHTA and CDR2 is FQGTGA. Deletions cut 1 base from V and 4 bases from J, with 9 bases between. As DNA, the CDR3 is TGTGCCAGCAGCTTAAACGGGGGCGCAGATACGCAGTATTTT. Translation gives CASSLNGGADTQYF.

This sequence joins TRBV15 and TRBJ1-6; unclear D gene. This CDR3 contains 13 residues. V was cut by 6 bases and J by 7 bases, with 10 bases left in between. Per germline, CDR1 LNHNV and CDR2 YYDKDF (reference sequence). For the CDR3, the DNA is TGTGCCACCAGAGGACCGGCGAATTCACCCCTCCACTTT. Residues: CATRGPANSPLHF.

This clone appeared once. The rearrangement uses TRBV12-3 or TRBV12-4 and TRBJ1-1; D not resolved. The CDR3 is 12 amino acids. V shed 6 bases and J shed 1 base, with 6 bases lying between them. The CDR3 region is CASREGNTEAFF. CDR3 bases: TGTGCCAGCAGGGAGGGGAACACTGAAGCTTTCTTT.

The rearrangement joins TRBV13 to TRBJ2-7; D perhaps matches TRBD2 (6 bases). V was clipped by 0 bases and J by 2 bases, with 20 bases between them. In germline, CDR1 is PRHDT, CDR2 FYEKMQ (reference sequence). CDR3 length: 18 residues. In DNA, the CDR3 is TGTGCCAGCAGCTTAGGCCTCCTTTTCGCGCGGGACCCCTACGAGCAGTACTTC. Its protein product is CASSLGLLFARDPYEQYF.

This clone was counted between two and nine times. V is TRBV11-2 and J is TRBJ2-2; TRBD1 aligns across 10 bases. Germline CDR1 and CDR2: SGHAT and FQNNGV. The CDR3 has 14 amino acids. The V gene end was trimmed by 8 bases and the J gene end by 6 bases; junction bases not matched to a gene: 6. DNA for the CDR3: TGTGCCAGCGACGGGACAGGGGTCGCCGGGGAGCTGTTTTTT. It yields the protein CASDGTGVAGELFF.

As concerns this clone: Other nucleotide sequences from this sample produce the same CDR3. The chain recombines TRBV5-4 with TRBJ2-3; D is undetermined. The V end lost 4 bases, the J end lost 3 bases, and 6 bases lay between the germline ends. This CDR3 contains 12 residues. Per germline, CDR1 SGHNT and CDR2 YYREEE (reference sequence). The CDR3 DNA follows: TGTGCCAGCAGCCTAACGACAGATACGCAGTATTTT. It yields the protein CASSLTTDTQYF. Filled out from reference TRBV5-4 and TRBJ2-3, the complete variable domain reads ETGVTQSPTHLIKTRGQQVTLRCSSQSGHNTVSWYQQALGQGPQFIFQYYREEENGRGNFPPRFSGLQFPNYSSELNVNALELDDSALYLCASSLTTDTQYFGPGTRLTVL.

The CDR3 coding sequence is TGTGCCAGCAGCTCCCGTAGGGGTCAGGATTATCAGCCCCAGCATTTT. Encoded protein: CASSSRRGQDYQPQHF. The chain joins TRBV7-6 to TRBJ1-5, with a possible D match to TRBD1 (5 bases). Trimming stripped 4 bases from V and 5 bases from J, with 18 bases between. The CDR3 runs 16 residues. From germline, CDR1 is SGHVS and CDR2 FNYEAQ.

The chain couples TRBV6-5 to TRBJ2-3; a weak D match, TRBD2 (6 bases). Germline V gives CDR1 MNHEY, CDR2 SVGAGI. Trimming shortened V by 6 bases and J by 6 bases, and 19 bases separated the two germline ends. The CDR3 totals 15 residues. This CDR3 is CASSPRETGADTQYF. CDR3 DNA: TGTGCCAGCAGCCCACGGGAGACCGGGGCGGATACGCAGTATTTT.

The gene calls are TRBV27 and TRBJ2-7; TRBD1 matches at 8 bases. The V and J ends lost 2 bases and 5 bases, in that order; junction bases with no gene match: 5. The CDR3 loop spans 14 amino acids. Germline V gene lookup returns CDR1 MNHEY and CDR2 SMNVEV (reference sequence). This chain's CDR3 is CASSLQGALHEQYF. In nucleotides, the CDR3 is TGTGCCAGCAGTTTACAGGGGGCTCTGCACGAGCAGTACTTC.

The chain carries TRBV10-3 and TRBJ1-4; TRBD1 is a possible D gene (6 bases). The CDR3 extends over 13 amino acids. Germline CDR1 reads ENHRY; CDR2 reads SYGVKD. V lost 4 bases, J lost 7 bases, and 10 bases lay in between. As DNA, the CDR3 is TGTGCCATCAGTGTAACAGGGAGTGAAAAACTGTTTTTT. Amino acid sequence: CAISVTGSEKLFF.